The 16 T cell receptor beta chains reported below all come from one sample, sequenced in a study of monozygotic twins with inflammatory bowel disease. TCRdb reprocessed the 5' RACE reads and stores each CDR3 protein as one record, lacking DNA. The sample includes over 350,000 distinct CDR3 sequences. The sequenced sample consisted of blood. These receptors originate from a human donor with ulcerative colitis or Crohn's disease, or a healthy co-twin of an affected twin (not recorded which).

The CDR3 region is CASRATRQGKSYEQYF. V and J are TRBV27 and TRBJ2-7; TCRdb names TRBD1, which stays unverified in the absence of DNA. The CDR3 is 16 residues long. In germline, CDR1 is MNHEY, CDR2 SMNVEV (reference sequence).

The chain carries TRBV7-9 and TRBJ2-2; TCRdb designates TRBD1, a call that cannot be tested without DNA. Looked up from germline, CDR1 is SEHNR and CDR2 is FQNEAQ (reference sequence). The CDR3 length is 15 residues. CDR3 region: CASSLADSYTGELFF.

This chain connects TRBV27 to TRBJ2-1; TCRdb's D call, TRBD1, is unchecked because there is no DNA. Germline V gives CDR1 MNHEY, CDR2 SMNVEV (reference sequence). The CDR3 spans 16 residues. Here the CDR3 reads CASSFLELLPGNEQFF.

The chain joins TRBV20-1 to TRBJ2-3. The V gene's germline CDR1 is DFQATT and CDR2 SNEGSKA (reference sequence). The CDR3 is 15 amino acids. The CDR3 sequence is CSARVSSYPTDTQYF.

Here the CDR3 reads CASSLMVDTIYF. The V gene is TRBV7-9, the J gene TRBJ1-3. The V gene's germline CDR1 is SEHNR and CDR2 FQNEAQ (reference sequence). The length of the CDR3 is 12 residues.

The chain carries TRBV9 and TRBJ2-7; TCRdb proposes TRBD1, but this gene call is untestable without DNA. This CDR3 has 16 amino acids. CDR1 and CDR2 (germline): SGDLS, YYNGEE. This chain's CDR3 is CASSVRGGTDAYEQYF. The full variable domain, completed using reference TRBV9 and TRBJ2-7, is DSGVTQTPKHLITATGQRVTLRCSPRSGDLSVYWYQQSLDQGLQFLIQYYNGEERAKGNILERFSAQQFPDLHSELNLSSLELGDSALYFCASSVRGGTDAYEQYFGPGTRLTVT.

The V call is TRBV24-1, the J call TRBJ2-2. The CDR3 runs 13 residues. Germline CDR1 KGHDR, CDR2 SFDVKD. CDR3 loop: CATSDKNTGELFF.

The gene calls are TRBV9 and TRBJ1-1. CDR3 length: 14 residues. The V gene's germline CDR1 is SGDLS and CDR2 YYNGEE. The chain's CDR3 is CASSGGQPNTEAFF.

The chain combines TRBV6-1 with TRBJ2-7; no DNA is available, so the TRBD1 call from TCRdb remains unchecked. Germline assignment: CDR1 MNHNS and CDR2 SASEGT. The CDR3 extends over 17 amino acids. The CDR3 here is CASSERSGTGGYYEQYF.

J is TRBJ1-2 and V is TRBV27; TCRdb outputs TRBD1, but without DNA this stays unchecked. The CDR3 length is 14 residues. Germline-derived CDR1 and CDR2 are MNHEY and SMNVEV (reference sequence). This chain's CDR3 is CASSLNGGDYGYTF.

V is TRBV21-1 and J is TRBJ1-4; no DNA is available, so the TRBD1 call from TCRdb remains unchecked. TRBV21-1 is a known pseudogene. The CDR3 length is 19 residues. The CDR3 loop reads CASSASRTGGLSTNEKLFF.

This sequence joins TRBV28 and TRBJ2-5. Looked up from germline, CDR1 is MDHEN and CDR2 is SYDVKM. The CDR3 covers 12 residues. The CDR3 reads CASTLVGETQYF.

The chain is built from TRBV5-1 and TRBJ2-5; the D call from TCRdb, TRBD1, cannot be confirmed without DNA. Germline V gene lookup returns CDR1 SGHRS and CDR2 YFSETQ. The CDR3 sequence is 15 residues long. The CDR3 sequence: CASSSFGQNQETQYF.

The chain employs TRBV20-1 and TRBJ2-7; TCRdb indicates TRBD2, and absent DNA this call remains unverified. The CDR3 sequence is 13 residues long. From germline, CDR1 is DFQATT and CDR2 SNEGSKA (reference sequence). The CDR3 protein is CSSSIRNSYEQYF.

The chain links TRBV9 to TRBJ1-2; without DNA, the TCRdb call of TRBD1 cannot be checked. Germline CDR1 reads SGDLS; CDR2 reads YYNGEE. The CDR3 has 13 amino acids. CDR3 loop: CASAWGAYDGYTF. Drawing the rest from reference TRBV9 and TRBJ1-2, the complete variable domain is DSGVTQTPKHLITATGQRVTLRCSPRSGDLSVYWYQQSLDQGLQFLIQYYNGEERAKGNILERFSAQQFPDLHSELNLSSLELGDSALYFCASAWGAYDGYTFGSGTRLTVV.

V is TRBV4-3 and J is TRBJ2-7. CDR1 is LGHNA, CDR2 YSLEER, per germline. The CDR3 is 14 amino acids. The CDR3 sequence is CASSQVYQPYEQYF.